These T cell receptor beta chains were read from a single sample in a study of T cells expressing NK-cell markers. From its re-call of the 5' RACE reads, TCRdb lists each CDR3 protein once, without DNA. The listing records about 260,000 distinct CDR3 sequences. The sample taken for sequencing was blood T cells: a sorted CD56 or NKG2C T cell subset, CD4+ or CD8+ T cells, or bulk PBMC T cells (not recorded which). The source of these receptors is a woman aged 18 to 69 in good health. Each CDR3 is given with its conserved first and last residue.

v_call: TRBV30; j_call: TRBJ1-2; cdr3_aa: CAWSGAPQTRTNYGYTF
v_call: TRBV21-1; j_call: TRBJ1-1; cdr3_aa: CASSKRSAGLVEAFF
v_call: TRBV11-2; j_call: TRBJ1-1; cdr3_aa: CASSLDNVAGKAFF
v_call: TRBV29-1; j_call: TRBJ2-1; cdr3_aa: CSVGGTGANEQFF
v_call: TRBV7-2; j_call: TRBJ2-7; cdr3_aa: CASSLFGEQYF
v_call: TRBV20-1; j_call: TRBJ2-2; cdr3_aa: CSTGQIANTGELFF
v_call: TRBV11-2; j_call: TRBJ1-4; cdr3_aa: CASSLARVTNEKLFF
v_call: TRBV12-3/TRBV12-4; j_call: TRBJ2-2; cdr3_aa: CASSPSYTGELFF
v_call: TRBV4-1; j_call: TRBJ1-2; cdr3_aa: CASSQDRTATGILNYGYTF
v_call: TRBV6-2/TRBV6-3; j_call: TRBJ2-1; cdr3_aa: CASGLTGTSSNEQFF
v_call: TRBV20-1; j_call: TRBJ2-2; cdr3_aa: CSASRQGTGELFF
v_call: TRBV11-2; j_call: TRBJ2-1; cdr3_aa: CASSLDRGTGYNEQFF
v_call: TRBV6-2/TRBV6-3; j_call: TRBJ2-4; cdr3_aa: CASSSAGLGENIQYF
v_call: TRBV28; j_call: TRBJ1-2; cdr3_aa: CASSQRTVYGYTF
v_call: TRBV5-6; j_call: TRBJ1-2; cdr3_aa: CASSQITRGYTF
v_call: TRBV3-1; j_call: TRBJ2-2; cdr3_aa: CASSLEGGPAGELFF
v_call: TRBV5-1; j_call: TRBJ1-1; cdr3_aa: CASSQRRQWGTEAFF
v_call: TRBV20-1; j_call: TRBJ2-7; cdr3_aa: CSATRLAGGISYEQYF
v_call: TRBV18; j_call: TRBJ2-3; cdr3_aa: CASSPLQGVETDTQYF
v_call: TRBV29-1; j_call: TRBJ1-4; cdr3_aa: CSAEGSLSGEKLFF
v_call: TRBV4-3; j_call: TRBJ2-1; cdr3_aa: CASSQDTSSFSGQFF
v_call: TRBV4-3; j_call: TRBJ2-1; cdr3_aa: CASSQRSGGRQFF
v_call: TRBV10-3; j_call: TRBJ1-6; cdr3_aa: CATTNRDNSPLHF
v_call: TRBV12-3/TRBV12-4; j_call: TRBJ2-5; cdr3_aa: CASSSLAGETQYF
v_call: TRBV20-1; j_call: TRBJ1-4; cdr3_aa: CSTGGERVSEKLFF
v_call: TRBV25-1; j_call: TRBJ1-3; cdr3_aa: CASSVPGSGNTIYF
v_call: TRBV6-1; j_call: TRBJ1-6; cdr3_aa: CAARGSSSYNSPLHF
v_call: TRBV5-1; j_call: TRBJ1-2; cdr3_aa: CASSPAGISKGGYTF
v_call: TRBV24-1; j_call: TRBJ1-2; cdr3_aa: CATSDPKTGHYGYTF
v_call: TRBV5-1; j_call: TRBJ2-1; cdr3_aa: CASSLLGRATYNEQFF
v_call: TRBV9; j_call: TRBJ1-5; cdr3_aa: CASSGSGAPNQPQHF
v_call: TRBV11-2; j_call: TRBJ2-1; cdr3_aa: CASSLYRGSYNEQFF
v_call: TRBV28; j_call: TRBJ1-6; cdr3_aa: CASIRTGPGSSPLHF
v_call: TRBV7-6; j_call: TRBJ2-5; cdr3_aa: CASSLASGRETQYF
v_call: TRBV9; j_call: TRBJ2-1; cdr3_aa: CASSVDWDRYNEQFF
v_call: TRBV20-1; j_call: TRBJ2-2; cdr3_aa: CSARGPTGLARSSSGELFF
v_call: TRBV29-1; j_call: TRBJ1-2; cdr3_aa: CSVEGQTNYGYTF
v_call: TRBV20-1; j_call: TRBJ2-2; cdr3_aa: CSAIQAGGPPNTGELFF